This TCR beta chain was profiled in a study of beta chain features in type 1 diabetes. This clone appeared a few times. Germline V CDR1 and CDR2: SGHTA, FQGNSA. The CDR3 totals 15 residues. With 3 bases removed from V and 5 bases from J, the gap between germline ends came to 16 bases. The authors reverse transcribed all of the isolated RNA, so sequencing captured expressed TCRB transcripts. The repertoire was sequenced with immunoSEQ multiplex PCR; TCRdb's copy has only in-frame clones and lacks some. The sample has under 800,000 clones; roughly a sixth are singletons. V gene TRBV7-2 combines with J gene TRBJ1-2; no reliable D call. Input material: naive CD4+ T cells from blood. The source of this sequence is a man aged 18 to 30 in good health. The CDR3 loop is CASSLTSTPGYGYTF. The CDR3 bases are TGTGCCAGCAGCTTGACTAGTACGCCGGGGTATGGCTACACCTTC.